The clone carrying this T cell receptor (beta chain) was found a few times. The data derive from a study of molecular identifiers for immune sequencing clone quantification. With 2 bases removed from V and 6 bases from J, the gap between germline ends came to 14 bases. Germline V gives CDR1 SGHNT, CDR2 YYREEE (reference sequence). This CDR3 comprises 14 residues. The authors gated naive CD8 T cells as CD8+CD4-CCR7+CD45RA+ for sorting. The bulk TCR libraries were made with methods described before and with listed TCR primers. TCRdb re-derived calls from the PCR reads in MiXCR, one entry per CDR3 protein. This sample has some 59,000 distinct CDR3 sequences, with approximately 25% found just once.

The chain employs TRBV5-4 and TRBJ1-2; the D gene is possibly TRBD1 (6 bases). The specimen sequenced was naive CD8+ T cells from blood, with Jurkat cell RNA spiked in. The subset is: FACS-sorted CD8+CD4-CCR7+CD45RA+ naive T cells. This receptor was identified in a human donor in good health. Some libraries in this study had Jurkat cell RNA spiked in. This chain's CDR3 is CASSLTGRANGYTF. CDR3 bases: TGTGCCAGCAGCTTAACAGGGAGGGCTAATGGCTACACCTTC.